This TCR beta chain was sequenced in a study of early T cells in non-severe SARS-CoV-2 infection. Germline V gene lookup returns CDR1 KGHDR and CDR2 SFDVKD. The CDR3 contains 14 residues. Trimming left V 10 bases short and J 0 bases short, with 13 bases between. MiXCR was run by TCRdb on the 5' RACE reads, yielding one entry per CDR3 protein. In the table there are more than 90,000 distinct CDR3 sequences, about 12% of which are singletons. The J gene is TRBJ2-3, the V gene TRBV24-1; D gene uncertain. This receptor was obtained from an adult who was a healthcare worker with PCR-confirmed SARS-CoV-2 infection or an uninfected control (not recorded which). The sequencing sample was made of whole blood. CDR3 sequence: CATGPPSSTDTQYF. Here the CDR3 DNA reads TGTGCCACAGGTCCCCCTTCGAGCACAGATACGCAGTATTTT.